The rows below give T cell receptor beta chains drawn from one sample of a study of long-term antiretroviral therapy in people with HIV. Measured with immunoSEQ multiplex PCR; TCRdb has only the in-frame clones, and not every one. The sample lists some 16,000 clones, 94% occurring once. Sequenced here: unsorted PBMCs, sampled 6.4 years after starting antiretroviral therapy. These receptors originate from a woman between 50 and 59 years old with HIV. CDR3s include the opening cysteine and the closing phenylalanine or tryptophan. The D gene is left open where the match is weak.

v_call: TRBV4-1; j_call: TRBJ2-3; d_call: -; cdr3_aa: CASSQVQSTDTQYF
v_call: TRBV19; j_call: TRBJ2-7; d_call: TRBD2; cdr3_aa: CASSISSGSSYEQYF
v_call: TRBV7-8; j_call: TRBJ1-5; d_call: -; cdr3_aa: CASSLNSNQPQHF
v_call: TRBV7-9; j_call: TRBJ2-3; d_call: TRBD2; cdr3_aa: CASSSSGSTDTQYF
v_call: TRBV27; j_call: TRBJ2-3; d_call: -; cdr3_aa: CASSFVGADTQYF
v_call: TRBV15; j_call: TRBJ2-7; d_call: -; cdr3_aa: CATSRERRGEQYF
v_call: TRBV13; j_call: TRBJ2-1; d_call: TRBD2; cdr3_aa: CASSLGRGGNEQFF
v_call: TRBV19; j_call: TRBJ2-7; d_call: TRBD1; cdr3_aa: CASSTTGTGAGEQYF
v_call: TRBV6-1; j_call: TRBJ1-5; d_call: -; cdr3_aa: CASSEQDQPQHF
v_call: TRBV5-5; j_call: TRBJ2-5; d_call: TRBD2; cdr3_aa: CASTLTSGRSQETQYF
v_call: TRBV7-2; j_call: TRBJ2-7; d_call: -; cdr3_aa: CASSFSGGREQYF
v_call: TRBV9; j_call: TRBJ1-5; d_call: -; cdr3_aa: CASSVYDRIFPDQPQHF
v_call: TRBV10-3; j_call: TRBJ2-7; d_call: TRBD2; cdr3_aa: CAISGRTSGTYEQYF
v_call: TRBV5-4; j_call: TRBJ2-5; d_call: TRBD1; cdr3_aa: CASRLGLGQSQETQYF
v_call: TRBV5-1; j_call: TRBJ1-1; d_call: -; cdr3_aa: CASSLGGGTEAFF
v_call: TRBV7-9; j_call: TRBJ2-2; d_call: -; cdr3_aa: CASVLLTGELFF